This entry concerns a single T cell receptor beta chain. In germline, CDR1 is ENHRY, CDR2 SYGVKD. This CDR3 region has 16 residues. The V gene end was trimmed by 4 bases and the J gene end by 1 base; junction bases not matched to a gene: 10. These data come from a study of blood T cell repertoires in COVID-19. Overall study context: PBMCs, B-cell-depleted T cells, or T cells were the source of the cDNA or gDNA that made up the material.

Clones were sequenced by immunoSEQ multiplex PCR, and TCRdb holds only the in-frame ones, with some missing. The table records 180,000 or so clones, 80% to 90% of them present only once. This receptor was taken from a man aged 55 to 69 with acute or convalescent COVID-19. The chain is built from TRBV10-3 and TRBJ2-7; 7 bases map to TRBD2. The sample taken for sequencing was peripheral blood. As DNA, the CDR3 is TGTGCCATCAGTGCCGATCTAGCGGTCGTGTCCTACGAGCAGTACTTC. This translates into CAISADLAVVSYEQYF.